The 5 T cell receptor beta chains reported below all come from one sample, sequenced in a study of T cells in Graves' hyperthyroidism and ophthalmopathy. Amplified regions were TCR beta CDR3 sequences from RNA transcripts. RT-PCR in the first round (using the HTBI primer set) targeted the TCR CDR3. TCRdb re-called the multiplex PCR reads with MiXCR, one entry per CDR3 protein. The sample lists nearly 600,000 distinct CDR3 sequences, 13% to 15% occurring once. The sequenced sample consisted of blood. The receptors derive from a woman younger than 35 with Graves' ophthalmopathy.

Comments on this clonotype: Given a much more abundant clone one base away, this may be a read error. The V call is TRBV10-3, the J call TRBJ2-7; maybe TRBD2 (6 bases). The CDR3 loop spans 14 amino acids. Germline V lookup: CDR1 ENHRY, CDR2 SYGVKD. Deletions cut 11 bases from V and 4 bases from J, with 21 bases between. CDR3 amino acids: CASNARLDKYEQYF. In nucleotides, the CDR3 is TGTGCCTCCAACGCCCGACTAGATAAGTACGAGCAGTACTTC.

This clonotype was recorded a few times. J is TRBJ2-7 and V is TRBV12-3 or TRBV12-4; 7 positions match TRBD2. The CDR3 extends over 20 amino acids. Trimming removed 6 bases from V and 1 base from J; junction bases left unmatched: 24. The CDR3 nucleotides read TGTGCCAGCAGCGCGACCTCCCCGCCCTGGGGAGGGAGTGGGTCCTACGAGCAGTACTTC. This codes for CASSATSPPWGGSGSYEQYF.

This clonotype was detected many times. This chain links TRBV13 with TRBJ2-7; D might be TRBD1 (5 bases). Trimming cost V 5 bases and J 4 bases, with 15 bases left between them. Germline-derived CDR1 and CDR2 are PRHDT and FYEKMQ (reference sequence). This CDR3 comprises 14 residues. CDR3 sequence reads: CASSPGARGYEQYF. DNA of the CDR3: TGTGCCAGCAGCCCTGGGGCTAGGGGTTACGAGCAGTACTTC. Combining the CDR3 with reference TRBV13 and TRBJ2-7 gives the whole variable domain AAGVIQSPRHLIKEKRETATLKCYPIPRHDTVYWYQQGPGQDPQFLISFYEKMQSDKGSIPDRFSAQQFSDYHSELNMSSLELGDSALYFCASSPGARGYEQYFGPGTRLTVT.

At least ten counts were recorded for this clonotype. CDR3 sequence reads: CASSPDSPHEQFF. The CDR3 DNA is TGCGCCAGCAGTCCTGACTCCCCACATGAGCAGTTCTTC. This sequence joins TRBV5-1 and TRBJ2-1, with D unclear. The V and J ends lost 5 bases and 8 bases respectively, with 14 bases between them. Germline V gene sequence: CDR1 SGHRS, CDR2 YFSETQ. The CDR3 length is 13 residues.

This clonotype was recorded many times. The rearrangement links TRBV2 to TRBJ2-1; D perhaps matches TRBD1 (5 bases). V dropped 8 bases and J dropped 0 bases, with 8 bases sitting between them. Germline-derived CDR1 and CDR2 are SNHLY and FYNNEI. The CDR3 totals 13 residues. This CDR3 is CASPDSSYNEQFF. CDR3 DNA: TGTGCCAGCCCCGACAGCTCCTACAATGAGCAGTTCTTC.